Given below is one TCR beta chain in context. Its target is unknown. Prepared libraries of TCR beta cDNA carried unique molecular identifiers. TCRdb analysed the PCR reads with MiXCR anew, one entry per CDR3 protein. The profile shows roughly 650,000 distinct CDR3 sequences, approximately 59% of them singletons. The sample originates from a study of post-analysis software for immune sequencing data. Findings and limits, study-wide: Significantly lower normalized Chao1 diversity was found in patients with multiple sclerosis relative to controls. Roughly 5 TRBV segments (TRBV5-6, TRBV5-1 and TRBV20-1 among them) occurred more frequently in patients than in controls.

CDR3 size: 14 residues. Germline CDR1 and CDR2: MNHEY and SVGEGT. Losses at the gene ends were 3 bases for V and 1 base for J; bases not matched to a gene: 2. V and J are TRBV6-2 or TRBV6-3 and TRBJ1-1; 7 bases map to TRBD1. Specimen: blood. The clonotype comes from a girl aged 2 to 9 with multiple sclerosis. This CDR3 is CASSYPGGNTEAFF. The CDR3 bases are TGTGCCAGCAGTTATCCAGGGGGGAACACTGAAGCTTTCTTT.